This T cell receptor (beta chain) was observed in a study of T cell responses to AZD1222 COVID-19 vaccine. Study overall: Second doses at about 4 or about 12 weeks were pooled. General study points: Among vaccine-associated CD4 TCRs, coverage spanned spike, with dominance at 160-218 and 743-854.

Produced via immunoSEQ multiplex PCR; TCRdb's table is partial and in-frame only. The sample has tens of thousands of clones, approximately 91% seen once. The V gene's germline CDR1 is LNHDA and CDR2 SQIVND (reference sequence). V was pared by 8 bases and J by 5 bases, with 4 bases of the junction left unmatched. This CDR3 has 13 amino acids. The table lists this clone with a few counts. The antigen is not known. This TCR came from an adult in good health. The chain uses TRBV19 and TRBJ1-5, with TRBD1 identical over 9 bases. The sample was peripheral blood, taken on day 0 of AZD1222 vaccination. The CDR3 DNA reads TGTGCCAGTGCCCGGGACAGGGATCAGCCCCAGCATTTT. It specifies CASARDRDQPQHF.